The entry that follows covers one T cell receptor beta chain sequence. The antigen remains undetermined. Produced via immunoSEQ multiplex PCR; TCRdb's table is partial and in-frame only. Among tens of thousands of clones listed, approximately 86% were seen once. This entry is derived from a study of OX40 agonist ivuxolimab in advanced cancers. Study in general: Patients were dosed intravenously with ivuxolimab at 0.01 to 10 mg/kg every 2 weeks.

CDR1 is MNHEY, CDR2 SMNVEV, per germline (reference sequence). The CDR3 spans 13 residues. The V gene lost 5 bases and the J gene lost 2 bases, with 9 bases spanning the gap. Samples of blood were obtained at baseline, on cycle 4 day 1, and on cycle 7 day 1. Findings of the study overall: Antigen specificity remained undetermined for the expanded peripheral T cells.

This chain uses TRBV27 with TRBJ1-2; D is undetermined. The input for sequencing was CD4+ or CD8+ T cells sorted from blood, taken in a trial of the OX40 agonist ivuxolimab. The TCR sequence derives from an adult with an advanced solid tumor such as melanoma, head and neck, liver or kidney cancer. The CDR3 sequence is CASSLRPNYGYTF. CDR3 sequence (DNA): TGTGCCAGCAGTCTCCGGCCCAACTATGGCTACACCTTC.